This TCR beta chain was sequenced in a study of T cell responses to AZD1222 COVID-19 vaccine. Sequenced by immunoSEQ multiplex PCR; TCRdb stores in-frame clones only, minus some. The sample carries under 150,000 clones, 90% to 95% recorded once. CDR1 is LNHDA and CDR2 is SQIVND in the germline V gene (reference sequence). The CDR3 is made up of 14 amino acids. After removal of 7 bases from V and 9 bases from J, the junction contained 6 bases not matched to a gene. General observations from the study: The study found vaccine-associated CD4 TCRs spanning spike, dominant at 160-218 and 743-854.

For this clone: As yet, its antigen is unknown.

Pooling of second doses given at about 4 or about 12 weeks was done. The source material was peripheral blood, sampled 28 days after the second AZD1222 dose. The TCR was taken from an adult who received the AZD1222 COVID-19 vaccine. V gene TRBV19 combines with J gene TRBJ2-1, with TRBD2 identical over 13 bases. The CDR3: CASTGLAGVSEQFF. Here the CDR3 DNA reads TGTGCCAGTACCGGACTAGCGGGAGTCAGTGAGCAGTTCTTC.